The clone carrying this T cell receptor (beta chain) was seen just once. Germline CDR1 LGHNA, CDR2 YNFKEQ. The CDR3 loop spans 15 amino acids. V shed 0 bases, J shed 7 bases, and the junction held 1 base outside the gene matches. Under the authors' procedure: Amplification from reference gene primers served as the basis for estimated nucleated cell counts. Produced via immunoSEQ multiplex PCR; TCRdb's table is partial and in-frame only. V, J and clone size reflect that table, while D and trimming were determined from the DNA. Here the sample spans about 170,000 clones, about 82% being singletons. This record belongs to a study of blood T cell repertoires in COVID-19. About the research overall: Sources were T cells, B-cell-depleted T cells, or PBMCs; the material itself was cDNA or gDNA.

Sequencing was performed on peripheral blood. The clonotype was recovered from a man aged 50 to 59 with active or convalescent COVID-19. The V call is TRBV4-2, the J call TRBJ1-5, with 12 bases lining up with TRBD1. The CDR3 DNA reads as TGTGCCAGCAGCCAAGATGGGACAGGGGGCCAGCCCCAGCATTTT. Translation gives CASSQDGTGGQPQHF.